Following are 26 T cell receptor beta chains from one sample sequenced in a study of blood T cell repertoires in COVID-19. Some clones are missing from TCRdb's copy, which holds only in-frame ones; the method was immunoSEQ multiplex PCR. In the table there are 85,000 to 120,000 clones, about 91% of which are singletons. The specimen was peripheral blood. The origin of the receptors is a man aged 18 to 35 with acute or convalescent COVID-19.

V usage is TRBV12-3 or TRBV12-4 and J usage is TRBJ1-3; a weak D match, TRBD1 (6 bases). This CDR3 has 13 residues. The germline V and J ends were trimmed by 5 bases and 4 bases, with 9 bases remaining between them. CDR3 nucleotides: TGTGCCAGCAGTGTTGACAGGGGAAACACCATATATTTT. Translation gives CASSVDRGNTIYF.

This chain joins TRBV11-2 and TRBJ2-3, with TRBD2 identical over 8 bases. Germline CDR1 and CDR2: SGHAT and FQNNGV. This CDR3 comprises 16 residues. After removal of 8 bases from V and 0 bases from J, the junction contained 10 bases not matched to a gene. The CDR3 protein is CASRRPGGGSTDTQYF. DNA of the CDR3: TGTGCCAGCCGCCGGCCGGGCGGGGGGAGCACAGATACGCAGTATTTT.

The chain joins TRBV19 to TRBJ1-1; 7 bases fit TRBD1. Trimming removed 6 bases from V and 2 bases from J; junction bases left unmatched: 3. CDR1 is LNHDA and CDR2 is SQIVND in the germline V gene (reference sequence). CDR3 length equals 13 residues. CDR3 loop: CASSRQGNTEAFF. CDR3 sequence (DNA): TGTGCCAGTAGCAGACAGGGAAACACTGAAGCTTTCTTT. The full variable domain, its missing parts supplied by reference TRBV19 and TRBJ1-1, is DGGITQSPKYLFRKEGQNVTLSCEQNLNHDAMYWYRQDPGQGLRLIYYSQIVNDFQKGDIAEGYSVSREKKESFPLTVTSAQKNPTAFYLCASSRQGNTEAFFGQGTRLTVV.

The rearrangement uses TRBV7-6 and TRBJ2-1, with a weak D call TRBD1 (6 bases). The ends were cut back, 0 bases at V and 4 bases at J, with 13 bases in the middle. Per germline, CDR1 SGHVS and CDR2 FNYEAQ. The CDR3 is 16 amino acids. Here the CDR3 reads CASSLAEMTGYNEQFF. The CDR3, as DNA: TGTGCCAGCAGCTTAGCCGAGATGACAGGTTACAATGAGCAGTTCTTC.

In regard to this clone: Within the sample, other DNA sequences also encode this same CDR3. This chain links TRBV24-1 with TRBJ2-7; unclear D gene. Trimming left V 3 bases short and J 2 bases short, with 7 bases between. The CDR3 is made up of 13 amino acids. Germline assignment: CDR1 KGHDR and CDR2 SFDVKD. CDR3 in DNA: TGTGCCACCAGTGATCGCAGGACCTACGAGCAGTACTTC. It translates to CATSDRRTYEQYF.

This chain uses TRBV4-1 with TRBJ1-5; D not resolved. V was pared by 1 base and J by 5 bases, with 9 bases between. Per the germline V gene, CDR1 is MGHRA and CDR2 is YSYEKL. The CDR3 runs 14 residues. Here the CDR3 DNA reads TGCGCCAGCAGCCAAGGGGCCTGGGATCAGCCCCAGCATTTT. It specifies CASSQGAWDQPQHF.

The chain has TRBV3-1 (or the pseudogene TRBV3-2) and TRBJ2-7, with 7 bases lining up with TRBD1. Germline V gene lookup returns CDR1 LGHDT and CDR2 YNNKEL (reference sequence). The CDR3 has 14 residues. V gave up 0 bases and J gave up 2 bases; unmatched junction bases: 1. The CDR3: CASSQEQGTYEQYF. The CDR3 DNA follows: TGTGCCAGCAGCCAAGAACAGGGGACCTACGAGCAGTACTTC.

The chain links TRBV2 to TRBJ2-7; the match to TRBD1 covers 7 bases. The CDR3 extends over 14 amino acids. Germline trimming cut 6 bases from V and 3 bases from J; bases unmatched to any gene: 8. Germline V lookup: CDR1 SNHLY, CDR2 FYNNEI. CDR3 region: CASRDRTGDYEQYF. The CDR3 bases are TGTGCCAGCAGAGACAGGACAGGCGACTACGAGCAGTACTTC.

This CDR3 is CASRLANRGTEAFF. The CDR3 DNA reads TGTGCAAGTCGCTTAGCTAACAGGGGCACTGAAGCTTTCTTT. The rearrangement links TRBV12-2 to TRBJ1-1; TRBD1 is the table's D call and was not checked against the DNA. TRBV12-2 is tagged as a pseudogene. The CDR3 has 14 residues.

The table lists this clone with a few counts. CDR3 protein: CASSGTGGFSGNTIYF. The CDR3 nucleotides are TGTGCCAGCAGTGGTACAGGGGGTTTCTCTGGAAACACCATATATTTT. The rearrangement links TRBV2 to TRBJ1-3; 8 bases agree with TRBD1. Germline V CDR1 and CDR2: SNHLY, FYNNEI. V lost 4 bases to trimming and J lost 0 bases; unmatched junction nucleotides: 5. The CDR3 contains 16 residues.

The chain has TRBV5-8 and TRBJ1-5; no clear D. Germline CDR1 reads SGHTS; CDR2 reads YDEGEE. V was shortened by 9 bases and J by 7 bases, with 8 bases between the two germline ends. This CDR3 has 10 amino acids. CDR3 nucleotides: TGTGCCACCGGGGAGCAGCCCCAGCATTTT. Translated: CATGEQPQHF.

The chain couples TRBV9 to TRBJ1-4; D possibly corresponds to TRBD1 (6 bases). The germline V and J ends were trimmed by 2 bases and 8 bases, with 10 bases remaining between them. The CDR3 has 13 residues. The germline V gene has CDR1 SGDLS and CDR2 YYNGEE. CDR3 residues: CASSVRGEEKLFF. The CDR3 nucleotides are TGTGCCAGCAGCGTCAGGGGCGAAGAAAAACTGTTTTTT.

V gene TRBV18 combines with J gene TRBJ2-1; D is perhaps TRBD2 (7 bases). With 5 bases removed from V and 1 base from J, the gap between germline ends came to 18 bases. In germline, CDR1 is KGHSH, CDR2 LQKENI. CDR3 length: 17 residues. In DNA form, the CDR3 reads TGTGCCAGCTCATCCTTTCCTCGGGGGGCTTCCTACAATGAGCAGTTCTTC. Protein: CASSSFPRGASYNEQFF.

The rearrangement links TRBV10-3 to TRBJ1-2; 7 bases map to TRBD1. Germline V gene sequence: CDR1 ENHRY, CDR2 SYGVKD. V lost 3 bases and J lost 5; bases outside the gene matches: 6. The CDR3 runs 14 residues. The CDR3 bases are TGTGCCATCAGTGATGGACAGGATCGGTATGGCTACACCTTC. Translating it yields CAISDGQDRYGYTF.

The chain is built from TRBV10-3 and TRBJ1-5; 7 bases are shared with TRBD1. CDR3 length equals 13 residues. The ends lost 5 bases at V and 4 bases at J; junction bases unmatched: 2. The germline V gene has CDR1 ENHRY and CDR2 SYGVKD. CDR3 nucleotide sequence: TGTGCCATCAGTCAGGGGGATAATCAGCCCCAGCATTTT. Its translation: CAISQGDNQPQHF.

CDR3 nucleotide sequence: TGTGCCAGCAGCTTACATACTAGCGGGGGGGCCGGGGAGACCCAGTACTTC. As protein: CASSLHTSGGAGETQYF. This chain links TRBV7-6 with TRBJ2-5; 13 bases align to TRBD2. Germline CDR1 reads SGHVS; CDR2 reads FNYEAQ. Losses at the gene ends were 2 bases for V and 5 bases for J; bases not matched to a gene: 8. CDR3 size: 17 residues.

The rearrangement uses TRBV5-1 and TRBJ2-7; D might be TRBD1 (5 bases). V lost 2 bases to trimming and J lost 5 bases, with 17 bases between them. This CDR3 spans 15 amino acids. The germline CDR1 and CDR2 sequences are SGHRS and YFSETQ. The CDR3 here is CASSLEGAPPDEQYF. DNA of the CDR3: TGCGCCAGCAGCTTAGAAGGGGCCCCCCCCGACGAGCAGTACTTC.

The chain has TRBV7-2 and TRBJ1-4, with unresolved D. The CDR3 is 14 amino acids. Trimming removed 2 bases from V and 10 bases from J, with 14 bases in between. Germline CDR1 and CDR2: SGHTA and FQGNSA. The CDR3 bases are TGTGCCAGCAGCTTACAGACTTTTCCGGGAAAACTGTTTTTT. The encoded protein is CASSLQTFPGKLFF.

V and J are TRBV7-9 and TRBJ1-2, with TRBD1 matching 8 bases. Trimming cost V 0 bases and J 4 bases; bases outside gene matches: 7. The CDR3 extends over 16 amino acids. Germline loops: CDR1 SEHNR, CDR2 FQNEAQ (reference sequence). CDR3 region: CASSLAGTGLAYGYTF. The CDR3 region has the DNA TGTGCCAGCAGCTTAGCCGGGACAGGCCTCGCCTATGGCTACACCTTC. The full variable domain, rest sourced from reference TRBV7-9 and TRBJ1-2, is DTGVSQNPRHKITKRGQNVTFRCDPISEHNRLYWYRQTLGQGPEFLTYFQNEAQLEKSRLLSDRFSAERPKGSFSTLEIQRTEQGDSAMYLCASSLAGTGLAYGYTFGSGTRLTVV.

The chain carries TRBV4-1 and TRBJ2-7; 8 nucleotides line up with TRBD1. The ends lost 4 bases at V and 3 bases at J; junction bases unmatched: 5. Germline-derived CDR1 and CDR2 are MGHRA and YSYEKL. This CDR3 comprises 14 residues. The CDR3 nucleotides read TGCGCCAGCAGCCGACAGGGGCAGGACTACGAGCAGTACTTC. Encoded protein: CASSRQGQDYEQYF.

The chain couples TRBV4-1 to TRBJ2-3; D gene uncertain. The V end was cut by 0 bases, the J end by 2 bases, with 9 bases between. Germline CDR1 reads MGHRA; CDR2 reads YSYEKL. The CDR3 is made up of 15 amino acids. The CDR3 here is CASSQDEDFTDTQYF. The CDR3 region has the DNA TGCGCCAGCAGCCAAGATGAAGACTTCACAGATACGCAGTATTTT.

CDR3 nucleotide sequence: TGTGCCAGCAGCTTTAAAATGGAGACCCAGTACTTC. As protein: CASSFKMETQYF. The V and J genes are TRBV5-6 and TRBJ2-5; D is undetermined. The CDR3 runs to 12 residues. Germline V lookup: CDR1 SGHDT, CDR2 YYEEEE. V was clipped by 2 bases and J by 5 bases, with 7 bases between them.

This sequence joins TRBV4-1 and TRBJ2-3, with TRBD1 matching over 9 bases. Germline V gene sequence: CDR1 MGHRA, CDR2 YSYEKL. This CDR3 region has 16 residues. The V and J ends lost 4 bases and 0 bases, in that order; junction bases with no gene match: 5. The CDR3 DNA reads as TGCGCCAGCAGCCTTAGGGACAGGGCAAGCACAGATACGCAGTATTTT. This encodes CASSLRDRASTDTQYF.

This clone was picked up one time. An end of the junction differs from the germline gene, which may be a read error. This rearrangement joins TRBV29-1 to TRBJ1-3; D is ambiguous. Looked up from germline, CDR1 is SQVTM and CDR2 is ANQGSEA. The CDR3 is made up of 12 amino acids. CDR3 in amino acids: CSVGASRNTIYF. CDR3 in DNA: TGCAGCGTTGGCGCCTCTAGAAACACCATATATTTT.

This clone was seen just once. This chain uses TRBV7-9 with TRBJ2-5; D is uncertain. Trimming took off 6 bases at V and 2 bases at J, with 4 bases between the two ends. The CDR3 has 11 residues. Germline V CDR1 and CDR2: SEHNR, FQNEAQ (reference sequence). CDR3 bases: TGTGCCAGCAGTTCACAAGAGACCCAGTACTTC. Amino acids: CASSSQETQYF.

The CDR3 is CASSPLGGPGQKLFF. For the CDR3, the DNA is TGTGCCAGTAGTCCTCTGGGGGGACCCGGACAAAAACTGTTTTTT. The V gene is TRBV19, the J gene TRBJ1-4; a possible D gene is TRBD1 (5 bases). The length of the CDR3 is 15 residues. From germline, CDR1 is LNHDA and CDR2 SQIVND (reference sequence). Trimming cost V 5 bases and J 9 bases, with 19 bases left between them.